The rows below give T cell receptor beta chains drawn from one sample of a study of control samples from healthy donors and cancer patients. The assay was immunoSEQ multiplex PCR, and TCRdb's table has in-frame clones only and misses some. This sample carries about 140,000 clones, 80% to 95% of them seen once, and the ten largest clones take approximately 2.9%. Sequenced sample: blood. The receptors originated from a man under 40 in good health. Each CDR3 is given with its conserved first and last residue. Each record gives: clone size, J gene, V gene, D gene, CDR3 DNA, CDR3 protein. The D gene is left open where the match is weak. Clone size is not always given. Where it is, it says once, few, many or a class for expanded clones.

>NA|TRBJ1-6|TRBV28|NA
TGTGCCAGCATTCCCTCAGGGAGACCTTATAATTCACCCCTCCACTTT
CASIPSGRPYNSPLHF
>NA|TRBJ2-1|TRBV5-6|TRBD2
TGTGCCAGCAGCTCACTAGCGAATGAGCAGTTCTTC
CASSSLANEQFF
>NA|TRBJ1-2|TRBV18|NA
TGTGCCAGCTCACTCCAGGAGAACTATGGCTACACCTTC
CASSLQENYGYTF
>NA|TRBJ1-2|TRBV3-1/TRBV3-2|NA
TGTGCCAGCAGCCCACGTTTGATCGGGGACCCTAACTATGGCTACACCTTC
CASSPRLIGDPNYGYTF
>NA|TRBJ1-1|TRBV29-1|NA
TGCAGCGTTGATGCGGGATCGAACACTGAAGCTTTCTTT
CSVDAGSNTEAFF
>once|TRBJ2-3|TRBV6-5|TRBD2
TGTGCCAGCAGGACTAGCGGGTTGGGGAGAGATACGCAGTATTTT
CASRTSGLGRDTQYF
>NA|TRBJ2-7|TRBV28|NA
TGTGCCAGCAGTTCCCCTCAGCAGGGAGGCTACGAGCAGTACTTC
CASSSPQQGGYEQYF
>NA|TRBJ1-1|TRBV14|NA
TGTGCCAGCAGCCGCAACAGGGCCGGTGAAGCTTTCTTT
CASSRNRAGEAFF
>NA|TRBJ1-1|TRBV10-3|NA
TGTGCCATCACCCCCGCGGGGAGGGACACTGAAGCTTTCTTT
CAITPAGRDTEAFF
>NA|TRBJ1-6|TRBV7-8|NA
TGTGCCAGCAGCTCACAGGTTGGACAGCGAAGCTCCTATAATTCACCCCTCCACTTT
CASSSQVGQRSSYNSPLHF
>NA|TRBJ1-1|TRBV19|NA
TGTGCCAGTAAGGGAGCTGAAGCTTTCTTT
CASKGAEAFF
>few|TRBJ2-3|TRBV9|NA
TGTGCCAGCAGCCAAGAGTATGGACAAAGCACAGATACGCAGTATTTT
CASSQEYGQSTDTQYF
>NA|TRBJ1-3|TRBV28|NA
TGTGCCAGCACCGCTTGGGCCTCTGGAAACACCATATATTTT
CASTAWASGNTIYF
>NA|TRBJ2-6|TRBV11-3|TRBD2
TGTGCCAGCAGCTTAGCGGGGGGCTCTGGGGCCAACGTCCTGACTTTC
CASSLAGGSGANVLTF
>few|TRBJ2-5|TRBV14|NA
TGTGCCAGCAGCCAAGTGGTGGGGGTTCGGAGAGAGACCCAGTACTTC
CASSQVVGVRRETQYF
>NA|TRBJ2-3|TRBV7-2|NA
TGTGCCAGCAGCTCCAGAGGGAGGCGCACAGATACGCAGTATTTT
CASSSRGRRTDTQYF
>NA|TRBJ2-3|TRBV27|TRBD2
TGTGCCAGCAGTTTAGGGGGGGGCACAGATACGCAGTATTTT
CASSLGGGTDTQYF
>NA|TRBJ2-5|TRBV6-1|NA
TGTGCCAGCAGTGAGGGGATTAGGGGGCAAGAGACCCAGTACTTC
CASSEGIRGQETQYF
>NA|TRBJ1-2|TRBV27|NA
TGTGCCAGCAGTTTAACAGGGATTTCCGGCTACACCTTC
CASSLTGISGYTF
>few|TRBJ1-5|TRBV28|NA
TGTGCCAGCCACGGACAGAACAATCAGCCCCAGCATTTT
CASHGQNNQPQHF
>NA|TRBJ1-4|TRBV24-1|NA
TGTGCCACCAGTGACTTGTCCCCACCCCACATTACAACTAATGAAAAACTGTTTTTT
CATSDLSPPHITTNEKLFF
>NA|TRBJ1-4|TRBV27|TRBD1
TGTGCCAGCAGTTCAGGGGGCTTTTATGAAAAACTGTTTTTT
CASSSGGFYEKLFF
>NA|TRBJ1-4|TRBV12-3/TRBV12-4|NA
TGTGCCAGCAGTTTATCGGCCGGGGAAAAACTGTTTTTT
CASSLSAGEKLFF
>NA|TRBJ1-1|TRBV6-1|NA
TGTGCCAGCAGTGATCGGTGGCCGGGGGCTGAAGCTTTCTTT
CASSDRWPGAEAFF
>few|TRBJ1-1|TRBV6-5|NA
TGTGCCAGCAGCCATAAAGGGGGGGACACTGAAGCTTTCTTT
CASSHKGGDTEAFF
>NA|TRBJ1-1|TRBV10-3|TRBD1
TGTGCCATCAGTGAGTCGGTCGACAGGGGGTACGAAGCTTTCTTT
CAISESVDRGYEAFF
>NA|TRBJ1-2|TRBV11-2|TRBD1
TGTGCCAGCAGCTCACCATGGACAGGGATCGGCTACACCTTC
CASSSPWTGIGYTF
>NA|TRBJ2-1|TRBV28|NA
TGTGCCAGCAGTTTATGGGCAGGGGACAATCCTGAGCAGTTCTTC
CASSLWAGDNPEQFF
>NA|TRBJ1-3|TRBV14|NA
TGTGCCAGCAGCCAAGGGTCTGGAAACACCATATATTTT
CASSQGSGNTIYF
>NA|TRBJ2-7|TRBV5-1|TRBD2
TGCGCCAGCAGCTTAAATAGCGGGAGCTACGAGCAGTACTTC
CASSLNSGSYEQYF
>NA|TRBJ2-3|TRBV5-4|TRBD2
TGTGCCAGCAGCTTGGGACTAGCGGGGGCCAGGGGCACAGATACGCAGTATTTT
CASSLGLAGARGTDTQYF
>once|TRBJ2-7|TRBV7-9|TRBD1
TGTGCCAGCAGCGGATCCGGGACAGGGGCCTACGAGCAGTACTTC
CASSGSGTGAYEQYF
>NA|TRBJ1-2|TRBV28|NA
TGTGCCAGCAGCCTAGTACGGGGGCGCACCTATGGCTACACCTTC
CASSLVRGRTYGYTF
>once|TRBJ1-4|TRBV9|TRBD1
TGTGCCAGCAGCGGAACAGGGGGCGCCGTGCGTGAAAAACTGTTTTTT
CASSGTGGAVREKLFF
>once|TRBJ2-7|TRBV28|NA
TGTGCCAGCAGTCTTCACGAGCAGTACTTC
CASSLHEQYF
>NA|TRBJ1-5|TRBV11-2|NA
TGTGCCAGCAGCTTAGTAGAACGGGGCCCCAATCAGCCCCAGCATTTT
CASSLVERGPNQPQHF
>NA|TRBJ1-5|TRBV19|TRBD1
TGTGCCAGTAGTATAGGACAGGGGGCAGCGGGCAATCAGCCCCAGCATTTT
CASSIGQGAAGNQPQHF
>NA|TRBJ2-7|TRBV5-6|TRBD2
TGTGCCAGCAGAGAGACTAGCGGGTACGAGCAGTACTTC
CASRETSGYEQYF
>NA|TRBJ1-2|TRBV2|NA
TGTGCCAGCAGTGAAGCTCGGCAGTTCTATGGCTACACCTTC
CASSEARQFYGYTF